This TCR beta chain was sequenced for a study of T cell clones after liver transplantation (dated by TCRdb to the late 2010s). As for the study more broadly: Samples were obtained from ITN030ST, a randomized trial in which withdrawal of immunosuppression was attempted within 2 years of liver transplantation. Donor-reactive T cell clones were identified using TCRbeta sequencing after a pre-transplant mixed lymphocyte reaction and were then followed in post-transplant blood. As an antigen-independent comparator for the donor-reactive sequences, third party-reactive TCRbeta sequences from pre-transplant MLRs were identified as well. Three of the eight recipients were HCV-positive; the others were transplanted for non-autoimmune, non-viral indications. No induction therapy was given to the subjects, and standard immunosuppression was administered until randomization at 12-24 months post-transplant. Tolerance was defined as complete withdrawal of immunosuppression for at least one year without a rise in liver enzymes beyond twice the upper limit of normal. Blood samples were collected pre-transplant, pre-randomization before withdrawal, and post-randomization after either full withdrawal or failed withdrawal. The study cohort included 8 liver transplant recipients, of whom 3 were classified as tolerant and 5 as non-tolerant.

General study outcomes and caveats: Without allograft tissue specimens, donor-reactive T cells may have migrated into the graft rather than being deleted. Once repertoire turnover was taken into account, donor-reactive detection showed a significant reduction for CD4 in 7 of 8 subjects and for CD8 in 8 of 8. In most of the 8 subjects, circulating donor-reactive CD4 TCRbeta sequences decreased significantly after transplant, regardless of tolerance or HCV status. The conclusions were considered preliminary, being limited by small, heterogeneous patient numbers and non-standardized post-transplant time points. A greater decline was seen for donor-reactive sequences than for third party-reactive sequences, suggesting partial antigen-specific deletion unrelated to withdrawal success. Low numbers of available donor cells limited the measurable donor-reactive repertoire in two subjects.

CDR1 and CDR2 (SGHRS, YFSETQ) derive from the germline V gene. Spanning cysteine to phenylalanine, the CDR3 consists of 16 amino acids. Only the CDR3 region is kept as DNA, spanning 48 bases read in frame from base 1. Trimming accounts for 4 bases at V and 3 bases at J, while the number of junction bases matched to no gene is 8. High-throughput TCRbeta CDR3 sequencing of frozen genomic DNA was performed by immunoSEQ, including PCR amplification, mapping, bias correction and internal controls. On the study's bioinformatics: Productive rearrangements were retained, and unique TCRbeta sequences were defined by the CDR3 nucleotide sequence together with the V and J gene. A sequence counted as donor-reactive only if the sequence showed at least 5-fold expansion in CFSE-low cells compared with unstimulated pre-transplant cells and had a frequency of at least 0.01%. To ensure at least 90% detection power, minimum frequency thresholds were set for each subject based on that subject's lowest-template unstimulated sample. Jensen-Shannon divergence between the top 1000 TCRbeta sequences after and before transplant was used to measure repertoire turnover. Two-sided Fisher's exact tests were used to test for changes in how often donor-reactive sequences were detected. This is the immuneACCESS table as TCRdb keeps it, with only in-frame sequences that have V and J called. A part of the clones is gone; compared with another copy, unresolved V genes explain less than half, and the rest is unexplained. From that table come the V and J calls and clone size; the DNA was used to work out D and trimming. In all, the sample holds some 75,000 clones, and 80% of those were seen once. About 0.64% of the sample is taken by the ten largest.

What the time point label conveys for this sample: pre-transplant. Thawed unstimulated PBMCs were stained for CD3, CD4 and CD8 and FACS-sorted into CD3+CD4+ and CD3+CD8+ populations. All 8 studied subjects were randomized to withdrawal of immunosuppression. The Qiagen DNeasy Blood and Tissue Kit was used for isolation of genomic DNA. About this clone: What this receptor recognizes is not known. The sample holds no much larger clone one base away, and base qualities are not on file.

This sequence uses TRBV5-1 and TRBJ2-3; 10 of the junction bases match TRBD1. The sequencing used CD4+ T cells from blood, collected before liver transplant. The source of this sequence is a human donor who received a liver transplant. The CDR3 region reads CASSLRQGAITDTQYF. In nucleotide form, the sequence is TGCGCCAGCAGCCTCAGACAGGGGGCTATTACAGATACGCAGTATTTT. Full variable domain (CDR3 extended with the reference TRBV5-1 and TRBJ2-3 proteins): KAGVTQTPRYLIKTRGQQVTLSCSPISGHRSVSWYQQTPGQGLQFLFEYFSETQRNKGNFPGRFSGRQFSNSRSEMNVSTLELGDSALYLCASSLRQGAITDTQYFGPGTRLTVL.